The T cell receptor (beta chain) under discussion was sequenced for a study of a mutant IDH1 vaccine in newly diagnosed glioma. Points from the study as a whole: Top peripheral T cell clonotype shifts appeared unrelated to pseudoprogression. In 80% to 95% of patients, immune responses induced by the vaccine occurred.

A note on this clone: The antigen remains undetermined.

TCRdb's copy holds only in-frame clones and misses some; the assay was immunoSEQ multiplex PCR. The data contain 75,000 to 100,000 clones, over 85% of them singletons. The time point here: baseline, week 1 (first vaccination visit). Treatment meaning: pre-vaccination baseline after standard-of-care therapy. This receptor was obtained from a woman in her fifties or sixties with glioma. This material consisted of PBMCs, taken from a glioma patient treated with radiotherapy, temozolomide or both.

The CDR3 loop is CASSKGQASPYTGELFF. The CDR3 DNA sequence: TGTGCCAGCAGCAAAGGCCAGGCTAGCCCCTACACCGGGGAGCTGTTTTTT. The chain is built from TRBV21-1 and TRBJ2-2; TRBD2, the table's D call, lacks a check against the DNA. TRBV21-1 is termed a pseudogene. The CDR3 spans 17 residues.